This T cell receptor (beta chain) was captured by sequencing in a study of a mutant IDH1 vaccine in newly diagnosed glioma. Overall study: Of the patients given treatment, roughly 60% were male and about 40% were female, and a mean age of roughly 40 years was recorded.

TCRdb's copy holds only in-frame clones and misses some; the assay was immunoSEQ multiplex PCR. The sample contains just under 80,000 clones, roughly nine tenths of which appear only once. Germline-derived CDR1 and CDR2 are SGDLS and YYNGEE. This CDR3 has 15 amino acids. Trimming stripped 3 bases from V and 2 bases from J, with 14 bases between. As to time point: week 5, during vaccination. Every vaccine dose comprised 300 ug of mutant IDH1 20-mer peptide plus topical imiquimod. About this clone itself: As yet, its antigen is unknown.

The chain is built from TRBV9 and TRBJ1-1; possibly TRBD1 for D (6 bases). The clonotype was recovered from a woman aged 50 to 60 with glioma. Sequencing used PBMCs, obtained from a glioma patient whose treatment included an IDH1 peptide vaccine. For the CDR3, the DNA is TGTGCCAGCAGCGCCAGGGGACGGTCCAACACTGAAGCTTTCTTT. This sequence encodes CASSARGRSNTEAFF.